This is a list of T cell receptor beta chains from one sample in a study of T-cell memory formation after mild COVID-19. TCRdb reprocessed the 5' RACE reads with MiXCR, giving one entry per CDR3 protein. Of about 430,000 distinct CDR3 sequences in the sample, roughly 26% were seen once. Sequencing input: PBMCs or a T cell subset sorted from them (not recorded which). All receptors derive from an adult woman who had mild COVID-19 (a few samples of this study predate the infection). Cell type and time point are not known. CDR3s include the opening cysteine and the closing phenylalanine or tryptophan. D genes are given only for firm matches. Not every row has a clone size; where given, it reads once, few, many or a size class.

d_gene	v_gene	j_gene	abundance	CDR3nt	CDR3aa
NA	TRBV12-3/TRBV12-4	TRBJ1-2	few	TGTGCCAGCAGTTTAGCAGCAGGGCTAGACGGCTACACCTTC	CASSLAAGLDGYTF
TRBD2	TRBV5-1	TRBJ2-5	many	TGTGCCAGCTCGCCGGGACTAGCGGGGCAAGAGACCCAGTACTTC	CASSPGLAGQETQYF
TRBD1	TRBV7-9	TRBJ1-6	NA	TGTGCCAGCAGTACCTGGGACAGGGGAAGTTCACCCCTCCACTTT	CASSTWDRGSSPLHF
NA	TRBV7-7	TRBJ2-3	few	TGTGCTAGCAGCTTATCTGGATCGTTTGGGGATACGCAGTATTTT	CASSLSGSFGDTQYF
NA	TRBV3-1	TRBJ2-5	NA	TGTGCCAGCAGCCTCGGTTGGGGGCAAGAGACCCAGTACTTC	CASSLGWGQETQYF
NA	TRBV6-2/TRBV6-3	TRBJ1-5	NA	TGTGCCAGCACCGTCTATAGCAATCAGCCCCAGCATTTT	CASTVYSNQPQHF
NA	TRBV4-1	TRBJ1-2	NA	TGCGCCAGCAGCCAAGTGGGGGGGCTAGGCTATGGCTACACCTTC	CASSQVGGLGYGYTF
TRBD2	TRBV20-1	TRBJ2-7	NA	TGCAGTGCTAGCGGGGGGACCTACGAGCAGTACTTC	CSASGGTYEQYF
TRBD1	TRBV20-1	TRBJ2-1	NA	TGCAGTGGGTCGGGACAGTACAATGAGCAGTTCTTC	CSGSGQYNEQFF
NA	TRBV29-1	TRBJ2-1	few	TGCAGCGTTGAAGATTTTGGCCCGGTGTCCTACAATGAGCAGTTCTTC	CSVEDFGPVSYNEQFF
TRBD1	TRBV5-1	TRBJ1-5	NA	TGCGCCAGAGGGGAGGACAGGGGGCGAACTCATCAGCCCCAGCATTTT	CARGEDRGRTHQPQHF
NA	TRBV5-4	TRBJ2-3	NA	TGTGCCAGCAGCTTGGCCCTCCGGGCGGGACCAACAGATACGCAGTATTTT	CASSLALRAGPTDTQYF
TRBD2	TRBV3-1	TRBJ2-3	NA	TGTGCCAGCAGTTTCCCTAGCGGGGGCTCGAATACGCAGTATTTT	CASSFPSGGSNTQYF
TRBD2	TRBV11-1	TRBJ2-7	NA	TGTGCCAGCAGCTTAGCTGGGAGCGGGATAAGCTACGAGCAGTACTTC	CASSLAGSGISYEQYF
TRBD2	TRBV5-6	TRBJ2-5	NA	TGTGCCAGCAGCTTGGGGGACTACTGGGAAGAGACCCAGTACTTC	CASSLGDYWEETQYF
TRBD1	TRBV5-6	TRBJ1-5	few	TGTGCCAGCAGCTTGGCAGTGAACAGGGGGGACCCGCGGGATCAGCCCCAGCATTTT	CASSLAVNRGDPRDQPQHF
NA	TRBV7-9	TRBJ1-1	NA	TGTGCCAGCATCAACGGACGAGGGGCCGCTGAAGCTTTCTTT	CASINGRGAAEAFF
NA	TRBV2	TRBJ1-5	NA	TGTGCCAGCAGTGCCTCACCAAGGAGCAATCAGCCCCAGCATTTT	CASSASPRSNQPQHF
NA	TRBV20-1	TRBJ1-5	few	TGCAGTGCTCGCAGGGAAATTACGGGTCAGCCCCAGCATTTT	CSARREITGQPQHF
NA	TRBV7-6	TRBJ2-5	few	TGTGCCAGCAGCTTAGAGTTCGGAGGGGGCGAGCATGAGACCCAGTACTTC	CASSLEFGGGEHETQYF
NA	TRBV6-2/TRBV6-3	TRBJ1-1	NA	TGTGCCAGCGGGGGGGGAGGGACTGAAGCTTTCTTT	CASGGGGTEAFF
TRBD2	TRBV12-3/TRBV12-4	TRBJ2-7	NA	TGTGCCAGCAGTTTTGGAGGGACTACTTCCTACGAGCAGTACTTC	CASSFGGTTSYEQYF
NA	TRBV29-1	TRBJ2-3	few	TGCAGCGTTGAACTGGGGATCACAGATACGCAGTATTTT	CSVELGITDTQYF
TRBD1	TRBV7-2	TRBJ2-3	few	TGTGCCAGCAGCATAGGGGGCTTGAGCACAGATACGCAGTATTTT	CASSIGGLSTDTQYF
NA	TRBV3-1	TRBJ1-1	NA	TGTGCCAGCAGCCAAAGTTCTGAAGCTTTCTTT	CASSQSSEAFF
NA	TRBV15	TRBJ1-1	NA	TGTGCCACCAGCAGAGAGTGGAGCACTGAAGCTTTCTTT	CATSREWSTEAFF
TRBD1	TRBV9	TRBJ2-7	NA	TGTGCCAGCAGCGGCCGGGACAGACCCTACGAGCAGTACTTC	CASSGRDRPYEQYF
TRBD1	TRBV15	TRBJ2-2	few	TGTGCCACCAGAGTCCAGGACAGGGAGGCCGGGGAGCTGTTTTTT	CATRVQDREAGELFF
NA	TRBV20-1	TRBJ2-5	many	TGCAGTGCTACCGAAGGGACACCGAAGGTCGAGATAAGTTTGGAGACCCAGTACTTC	CSATEGTPKVEISLETQYF
TRBD1	TRBV7-8	TRBJ2-7	NA	TGTGCCAGCAGCTTAGCCCGGACAGGCTACGAGCAGTACTTC	CASSLARTGYEQYF
NA	TRBV19	TRBJ2-4	NA	TGTGCCAGTAGTATAGGGGACATTCAGTACTTC	CASSIGDIQYF
NA	TRBV7-9	TRBJ2-7	NA	TGTGCCAGCAGCTTAGCCCGAATCAGGAGCTCCTACGAGCAGTACTTC	CASSLARIRSSYEQYF
NA	TRBV28	TRBJ1-5	NA	TGTGCCAGCAGTCCCCACGGGGAGCAGCCCCAGCATTTT	CASSPHGEQPQHF
NA	TRBV5-1	TRBJ2-7	NA	TGCGCCAGCAGCTTGACTTTTAGTATCGGCGGGGCAGACTACGAGCAGTACTTC	CASSLTFSIGGADYEQYF
NA	TRBV6-6	TRBJ1-1	NA	TGTGCCAGCAGCCCCAACAGGGAGGGTGCTTTCTTT	CASSPNREGAFF
TRBD1	TRBV4-2	TRBJ2-2	few	TGTGCCAGCAGCCAATCCAGGGGGCGTTCCGGGGAGCTGTTTTTT	CASSQSRGRSGELFF